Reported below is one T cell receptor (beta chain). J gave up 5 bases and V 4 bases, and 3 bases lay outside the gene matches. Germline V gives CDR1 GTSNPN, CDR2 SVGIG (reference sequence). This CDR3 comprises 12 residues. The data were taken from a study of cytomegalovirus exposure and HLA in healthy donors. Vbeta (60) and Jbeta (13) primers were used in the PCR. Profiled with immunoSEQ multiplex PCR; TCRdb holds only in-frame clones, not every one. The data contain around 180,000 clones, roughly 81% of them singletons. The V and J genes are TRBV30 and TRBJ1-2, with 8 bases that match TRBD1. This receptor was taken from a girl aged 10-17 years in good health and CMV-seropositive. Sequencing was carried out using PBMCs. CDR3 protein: CAWIQGAYGYTF. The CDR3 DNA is TGTGCCTGGATCCAGGGGGCTTATGGCTACACCTTC.